The 17 T cell receptor beta chains presented below share a single source sample, sequenced in a study of PD-1 blockade in classical Hodgkin lymphoma. Clones were read by immunoSEQ multiplex PCR, and TCRdb kept only the in-frame ones, dropping some. The data hold tens of thousands of clones, with just over 90% observed a single time. The time point denotes: cycle 4 day 1 (C4D1), after 6 weeks of nivolumab. Each patient relapsed following autologous stem cell transplantation, and prior brentuximab vedotin exposure differed. The sample here was peripheral blood mononuclear cells (PBMCs), taken before the fourth cycle of nivolumab. All receptors come from a human donor with classical Hodgkin lymphoma.

V usage is TRBV9 and J usage is TRBJ2-1, with 7 bases aligning to TRBD2. This CDR3 has 16 amino acids. Trimming removed 3 bases from V and 5 bases from J; junction bases left unmatched: 11. Germline CDR1 is SGDLS and CDR2 is YYNGEE. The CDR3 sequence is CASSAHYAGENNEQFF. The CDR3, as DNA: TGTGCCAGCAGCGCCCACTATGCGGGAGAAAACAATGAGCAGTTCTTC.

The CDR3 here is CASSPRLAGGVDTQYF. The CDR3 DNA sequence: TGTGCCAGCAGTCCGCGACTAGCGGGGGGGGTAGATACGCAGTATTTT. V gene TRBV28 combines with J gene TRBJ2-3; TRBD2 agrees at 14 bases. Trimming removed 5 bases from V and 5 bases from J; junction bases left unmatched: 6. The germline gives CDR1 MDHEN, CDR2 SYDVKM. The CDR3 totals 16 residues.

CDR3 protein: CASRETGTGGPYEQYF. The CDR3 region has the DNA TGTGCCAGTAGAGAAACCGGGACAGGGGGACCCTACGAGCAGTACTTC. This chain uses TRBV19 with TRBJ2-7, with TRBD1 matching over 11 bases. Trimming took 6 bases from V and 2 from J; bases not matched to a gene: 9. This CDR3 comprises 16 residues. Germline V gives CDR1 LNHDA, CDR2 SQIVND (reference sequence).

The chain uses TRBV28 and TRBJ1-1, with 7 bases that match TRBD1. Germline V gene lookup returns CDR1 MDHEN and CDR2 SYDVKM. This CDR3 region has 13 residues. The junction had 7 bases not matched to a gene; V was cut back by 7 bases and J by 5 bases. The DNA for the CDR3 is TGTGCCAGCAAGACAGGGAGGCGAACTGAAGCTTTCTTT. Protein product: CASKTGRRTEAFF. Full variable domain (missing parts from reference TRBV28 and TRBJ1-1): DVKVTQSSRYLVKRTGEKVFLECVQDMDHENMFWYRQDPGLGLRLIYFSYDVKMKEKGDIPEGYSVSREKKERFSLILESASTNQTSMYLCASKTGRRTEAFFGQGTRLTVV.

This clone occurred once. The chain links TRBV18 to TRBJ2-5; 11 bases are a match to TRBD2. The junction had 8 bases not matched to a gene; V was cut back by 1 base and J by 4 bases. Germline V CDR1 and CDR2: KGHSH, LQKENI. The CDR3 contains 17 residues. The CDR3 sequence is CASSPRGLAGSRETQYF. CDR3 sequence (DNA): TGTGCCAGCTCACCACGAGGACTAGCGGGCTCGCGAGAGACCCAGTACTTC.

The table lists this clone with a count of one. This chain joins TRBV28 and TRBJ2-2; D may be TRBD1 (5 bases). The germline V gene has CDR1 MDHEN and CDR2 SYDVKM. The CDR3 covers 15 residues. With 5 bases removed from V and 7 bases from J, the gap between germline ends came to 17 bases. Written as DNA, the CDR3 is TGTGCCAGCAGTCCTAGGGGCCTCTTTGGCGGGGAGCTGTTTTTT. This sequence encodes CASSPRGLFGGELFF.

The V gene is TRBV7-3, the J gene TRBJ2-1, with 8 bases aligning to TRBD1. J gave up 6 bases and V 3 bases, and 1 base lay outside the gene matches. CDR1 SGHTA and CDR2 FQGTGA come from the germline V gene. The CDR3 has 13 amino acids. The CDR3 nucleotides read TGTGCCAGCAGCTTCGACAGGGGCAATGAGCAGTTCTTC. Its protein product is CASSFDRGNEQFF. The full variable domain, completed using reference TRBV7-3 and TRBJ2-1, is GAGVSQTPSNKVTEKGKYVELRCDPISGHTALYWYRQSLGQGPEFLIYFQGTGAADDSGLPNDRFFAVRPEGSVSTLKIQRTERGDSAVYLCASSFDRGNEQFFGPGTRLTVL.

The rearrangement links TRBV9 to TRBJ2-7; D tentatively reads TRBD1 or TRBD2 (5 bases each). Between the trimmed V and J ends, which lost 3 bases and 4 bases, there was a span of 17 bases. CDR1 is SGDLS, CDR2 YYNGEE, per germline. The CDR3 is 15 residues long. CDR3 in amino acids: CASSAFPGATYEQYF. The DNA for the CDR3 is TGTGCCAGCAGCGCTTTCCCCGGGGCTACTTACGAGCAGTACTTC.

The chain recombines TRBV29-1 with TRBJ2-7; D perhaps matches TRBD1 (6 bases). Deletions cut 7 bases from V and 0 bases from J, with 13 bases between. CDR3 length equals 13 residues. Germline loops: CDR1 SQVTM, CDR2 ANQGSEA. The CDR3 DNA reads TGCAGCGCCGGACAGAGGAGCTCCTACGAGCAGTACTTC. Encoded protein: CSAGQRSSYEQYF.

The chain employs TRBV5-6 and TRBJ2-2; TRBD2 might be the D (5 bases). Germline loops: CDR1 SGHDT, CDR2 YYEEEE. The V end was cut by 4 bases, the J end by 5 bases, with 21 bases between. This CDR3 region has 17 residues. CDR3 sequence: CASSLLAWGGPTGELFF. CDR3 nucleotides: TGTGCCAGCAGCCTCCTAGCCTGGGGTGGGCCAACCGGGGAGCTGTTTTTT.

The gene calls are TRBV28 and TRBJ2-7; D uncertain. V lost 2 bases and J lost 2, with 7 bases in between. The germline CDR1 and CDR2 sequences are MDHEN and SYDVKM. CDR3 length: 13 amino acids. The CDR3 DNA reads as TGTGCCAGCAGTTTACTCCAGACCTACGAGCAGTACTTC. Protein product: CASSLLQTYEQYF.

This chain uses TRBV6-5 with TRBJ1-4; no firm D call. The V end lost 2 bases, the J end lost 0 bases, and 7 bases lay between the germline ends. CDR1 MNHEY and CDR2 SVGAGI come from the germline V gene. CDR3 length: 15 residues. The CDR3 spells CASSYGSATNEKLFF. In nucleotides, the CDR3 is TGTGCCAGCAGTTACGGCAGTGCAACTAATGAAAAACTGTTTTTT.

The chain has TRBV7-4 and TRBJ2-1; tentatively, D is TRBD2 (6 bases). Looked up from germline, CDR1 is SGHVT and CDR2 is SQSDAQ. V dropped 3 bases and J dropped 7 bases, with 13 bases sitting between them. The CDR3 is 14 residues long. In nucleotides, the CDR3 is TGTGCCAGCAGCTTCGGGGGTTCCCGGAATGAGCAGTTCTTC. Its protein is CASSFGGSRNEQFF.

The chain uses TRBV10-1 and TRBJ2-7, with 11 bases lining up with TRBD1. Looked up from germline, CDR1 is WNHNN and CDR2 is SYGVQD (reference sequence). V gave up 5 bases and J gave up 6 bases; unmatched junction bases: 6. The length of the CDR3 is 14 residues. The CDR3 spells CASSPWTGGSEQYF. DNA of the CDR3: TGCGCCAGCAGTCCCTGGACAGGGGGCAGCGAGCAGTACTTC.

This rearrangement joins TRBV11-2 to TRBJ1-1; D is perhaps TRBD1 (6 bases). The CDR3 loop spans 16 amino acids. Per germline, CDR1 SGHAT and CDR2 FQNNGV. Trimming removed 2 bases from V and 5 bases from J, with 18 bases in between. In DNA form, the CDR3 reads TGTGCCAGCAGCTTATGGGGGCGGGTAGGTTTAACTGAAGCTTTCTTT. Its protein is CASSLWGRVGLTEAFF.

This rearrangement joins TRBV11-2 to TRBJ1-4, with TRBD1 matching over 10 bases. The CDR3 has 14 residues. V lost 6 bases and J lost 7; bases outside the gene matches: 5. Looked up from germline, CDR1 is SGHAT and CDR2 is FQNNGV. The CDR3 nucleotides read TGTGCCAGCAGACTGGACAGGGGGAGTGAAAAACTGTTTTTT. Residues: CASRLDRGSEKLFF.

CDR3 in amino acids: CATSARQGMETQYF. The CDR3 nucleotides are TGTGCCACCAGCGCCCGACAGGGAATGGAGACCCAGTACTTC. The rearrangement links TRBV15 to TRBJ2-5, with 7 bases that match TRBD1. V lost 5 bases, J lost 5 bases, and 8 bases stayed unmatched. CDR1 is LNHNV and CDR2 is YYDKDF in the germline V gene (reference sequence). The CDR3 totals 14 residues.